The 4 T cell receptor beta chains below come from one sample, sequenced in a study of blood T cell repertoires in COVID-19. The data were produced by immunoSEQ multiplex PCR, yet TCRdb's version contains in-frame clones alone and is incomplete. The sample lists 400,000 or so clones; around 87% were seen once. The material sequenced was peripheral blood. These receptors originate from a human donor in a cohort sampled during active COVID-19.

The CDR3 spells CASSYRLGRGKIEQYF. The CDR3 DNA reads as TGTGCCAGCAGTTACCGCCTCGGCAGGGGGAAGATCGAGCAGTACTTC. This chain joins TRBV6-5 and TRBJ2-7, with 7 bases that match TRBD1. This CDR3 spans 16 amino acids. V gave up 2 bases and J gave up 6 bases; unmatched junction bases: 13. CDR1 is MNHEY, CDR2 SVGAGI, per germline.

This clone was observed a single time. The genes are TRBV6-5 and TRBJ1-2; unclear D gene. CDR1 and CDR2 from the germline V gene are MNHEY and SVGAGI. Trimming took off 7 bases at V and 8 bases at J, with 14 bases between the two ends. The CDR3 has 12 amino acids. CDR3 sequence reads: CASKTVARGYTF. CDR3 DNA: TGTGCCAGCAAGACGGTGGCCAGGGGCTACACCTTC.

V and J are TRBV18 and TRBJ2-1, with 7 positions matching TRBD1. The germline CDR1 and CDR2 sequences are KGHSH and LQKENI. CDR3 size: 15 residues. The ends lost 3 bases at V and 7 bases at J; junction bases unmatched: 9. CDR3 sequence reads: CASSPMRGPGNEQFF. Written as DNA, the CDR3 is TGTGCCAGCTCACCTATGAGGGGGCCGGGGAATGAGCAGTTCTTC.

The chain is built from TRBV9 and TRBJ2-3, with 12 bases aligning to TRBD2. Germline lookup yields CDR1 SGDLS and CDR2 YYNGEE. There are 17 residues in the CDR3. V lost 0 bases, J lost 2 bases, and 4 bases stayed unmatched. The CDR3 DNA is TGTGCCAGCAGCGTAGGACTAGCGGGGGCCCACACAGATACGCAGTATTTT. Amino acids: CASSVGLAGAHTDTQYF.